Described below is a single T cell receptor (beta chain) sequence and its context. Its specificity is not known. This sample was included in a study of cytomegalovirus exposure and HLA in healthy donors. Across the whole study: Later, an analysis reported that the 130 or so validation repertoires had used the same platform as the 550 to 750 first-cohort repertoires.

Assay: immunoSEQ multiplex PCR; the TCRdb copy retains only in-frame clones and omits some. Among more than 120,000 clones listed, about 87% were seen once. The CDR3 has 15 amino acids. After removal of 3 bases from V and 5 bases from J, the junction contained 2 bases not matched to a gene. Per germline, CDR1 LNHDA and CDR2 SQIVND (reference sequence). The approximately 130-subject validation cohort, separate from the 666-subject first cohort, included the donors. General study points: Reports described diagnosis of cytomegalovirus status by the classifier as highly specific and sensitive.

The source is a young man in good health and CMV-seropositive. Sample: PBMCs. V usage is TRBV19 and J usage is TRBJ2-5; 14 positions agree with TRBD2. The CDR3 DNA reads as TGTGCCAGTAGTATGGGGACTAGCGGGAGTGAGACCCAGTACTTC. Encoded protein: CASSMGTSGSETQYF.